These T cell receptor beta chains were read from a single sample in a study of early T cells in non-severe SARS-CoV-2 infection. TCRdb analysed the 5' RACE reads with MiXCR anew, one entry per CDR3 protein. The sample shows tens of thousands of distinct CDR3 sequences, around 13% of them seen only once. The sequenced sample consisted of whole blood. Receptor source: an adult who was a healthcare worker with PCR-confirmed SARS-CoV-2 infection or an uninfected control (not recorded which). Each CDR3 is given with its conserved first and last residue. D genes are given only for firm matches. The listing skips clone size in some rows; elsewhere it reads once, few, many or a size class.

clone_size,d_call,v_call,j_call,cdr3_nt,cdr3_aa
NA,TRBD1,TRBV7-2,TRBJ1-5,TGTGCCAGCAGCTTAGAGGCAGGGGGCTTAAATCAGCCCCAGCATTTT,CASSLEAGGLNQPQHF
NA,NA,TRBV7-2,TRBJ2-3,TGTGCCAGCAGCTTGGGGGTTCGTAGCACAGATACGCAGTATTTT,CASSLGVRSTDTQYF
few,NA,TRBV20-1,TRBJ1-4,TGCAGTGCTAGGGGGCTACAAACAACTAATGAAAAACTGTTTTTT,CSARGLQTTNEKLFF
many,NA,TRBV5-8,TRBJ1-1,TGTGCCAGCAGCTTGAGGACGGAGAACACTGAAGCTTTCTTT,CASSLRTENTEAFF
few,TRBD2,TRBV9,TRBJ2-4,TGTGCCAGCAGCGTAGGGACTAGCGCGGGAAACATTCAGTACTTC,CASSVGTSAGNIQYF
many,TRBD2,TRBV29-1,TRBJ2-3,TGCAGCGTGGTCCTAGCGGGGCACACAGATACGCAGTATTTT,CSVVLAGHTDTQYF
NA,NA,TRBV9,TRBJ1-2,TGTGCCAGCAGCGTAGACGGAAGAGTCTATGGCTACACCTTC,CASSVDGRVYGYTF
NA,NA,TRBV29-1,TRBJ2-7,TGCAGCGTTGGAGTCGGATCTAACGAGCAGTACTTC,CSVGVGSNEQYF
few,TRBD1,TRBV6-4,TRBJ2-3,TGTGCCAGCAGTGACTTGGGACAGGGGACAGATACGCAGTATTTT,CASSDLGQGTDTQYF
NA,TRBD1,TRBV5-1,TRBJ2-7,TGCGCCAGCAGCTCGACAGGGTACCCAGGCGAGCAGTACTTC,CASSSTGYPGEQYF
NA,NA,TRBV4-1,TRBJ2-7,TGCGCCAGCACCATTTACGAGCAGTACTTC,CASTIYEQYF
NA,NA,TRBV12-3/TRBV12-4,TRBJ2-2,TGTGCCAGCAGTTCTAGAATCGGGGAGCTGTTTTTT,CASSSRIGELFF
few,NA,TRBV2,TRBJ2-7,TGTGCCAGCAGTACTAGCAGCGGCGACGAGCAGTACTTC,CASSTSSGDEQYF
few,NA,TRBV6-5,TRBJ1-5,TGTGCCAGCGGGCAGGGCCCTCAGCCCCAGCATTTT,CASGQGPQPQHF
NA,NA,TRBV5-6,TRBJ1-4,TGTGCCAGCAGCTTGGGACCGACTAATGAAAAACTGTTTTTT,CASSLGPTNEKLFF
NA,NA,TRBV7-3,TRBJ2-1,TGTGCCAGCAGCCCTATCCAGGGAGCTGAGCAGTTCTTC,CASSPIQGAEQFF
few,NA,TRBV6-4,TRBJ1-3,TGTGCCAGCAGTGTTGGCCAGCTCGTCCCCTCTGGAAACACCATATATTTT,CASSVGQLVPSGNTIYF
few,NA,TRBV20-1,TRBJ1-3,TGCAGTGCTAGAGTAACAAACAGGTTCTCTGGAAACACCATATATTTT,CSARVTNRFSGNTIYF
few,NA,TRBV24-1,TRBJ2-3,TGTGCCACCAGTGAAAAGCCAGGTCTGCTTAGAGATACGCAGTATTTT,CATSEKPGLLRDTQYF
NA,NA,TRBV11-2,TRBJ2-2,TGTGCCAGCAGCCGCGGTGGAGGGAACACCGGGGAGCTGTTTTTT,CASSRGGGNTGELFF
few,NA,TRBV4-1,TRBJ1-2,TGCGCCAGCAGCCAAGCCCACTATGGCTACACCTTC,CASSQAHYGYTF
NA,NA,TRBV11-3,TRBJ2-3,TGTGCCAGCAGCTTAGGGTCAGGCATTGAAACAGATACGCAGTATTTT,CASSLGSGIETDTQYF
few,TRBD1,TRBV7-9,TRBJ2-7,TGTGCCAGCAGCAATACTCCGGGACAGGGCGCCTACGAGCAGTACTTC,CASSNTPGQGAYEQYF
many,NA,TRBV18,TRBJ2-3,TGTGCCAGCTCACCACCGCCTACAGCGCCTAATACGCAGTATTTT,CASSPPPTAPNTQYF
few,NA,TRBV6-2/TRBV6-3,TRBJ1-2,TGTGCCAGCACTCTCTCCAGAGGTCTCGGCTACACCTTC,CASTLSRGLGYTF